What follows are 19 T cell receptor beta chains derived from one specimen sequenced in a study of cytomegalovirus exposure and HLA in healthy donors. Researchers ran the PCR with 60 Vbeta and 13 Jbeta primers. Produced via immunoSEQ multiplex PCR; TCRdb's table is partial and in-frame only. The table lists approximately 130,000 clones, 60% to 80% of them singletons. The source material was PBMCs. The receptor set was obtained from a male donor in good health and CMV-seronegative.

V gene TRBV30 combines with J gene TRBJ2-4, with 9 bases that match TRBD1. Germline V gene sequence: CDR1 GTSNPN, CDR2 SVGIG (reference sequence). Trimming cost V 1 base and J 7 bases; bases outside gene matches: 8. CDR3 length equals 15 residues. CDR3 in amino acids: CAWSAMGQGRNIQYF. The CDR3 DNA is TGTGCCTGGAGTGCAATGGGACAGGGAAGGAACATTCAGTACTTC.

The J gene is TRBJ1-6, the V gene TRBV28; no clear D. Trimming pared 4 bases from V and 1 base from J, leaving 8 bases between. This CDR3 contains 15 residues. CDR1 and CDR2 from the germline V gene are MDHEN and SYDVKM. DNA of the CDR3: TGTGCCAGCAGTTCGGGTGGGTCCTATAATTCACCCCTCCACTTT. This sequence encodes CASSSGGSYNSPLHF.

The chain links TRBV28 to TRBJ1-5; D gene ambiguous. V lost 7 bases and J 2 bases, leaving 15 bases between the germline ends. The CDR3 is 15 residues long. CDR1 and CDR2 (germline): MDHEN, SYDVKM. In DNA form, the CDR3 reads TGTGCCAGCACCCCCGTGAGGGAGGGCAATCAGCCCCAGCATTTT. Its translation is CASTPVREGNQPQHF.

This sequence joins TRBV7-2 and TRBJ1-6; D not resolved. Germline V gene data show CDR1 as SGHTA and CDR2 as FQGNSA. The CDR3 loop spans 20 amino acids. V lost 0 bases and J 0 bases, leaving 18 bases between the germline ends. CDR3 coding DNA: TGTGCCAGCAGCTTAGCCGTGGCCGGGATGACCTCCTCCTATAATTCACCCCTCCACTTT. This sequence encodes CASSLAVAGMTSSYNSPLHF.

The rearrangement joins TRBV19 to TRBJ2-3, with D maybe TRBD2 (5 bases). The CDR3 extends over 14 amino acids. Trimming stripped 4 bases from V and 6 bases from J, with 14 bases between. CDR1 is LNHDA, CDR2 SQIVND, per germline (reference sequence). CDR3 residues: CASSRVTDWDTQYF. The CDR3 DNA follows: TGTGCCAGTAGTAGGGTCACGGACTGGGATACGCAGTATTTT.

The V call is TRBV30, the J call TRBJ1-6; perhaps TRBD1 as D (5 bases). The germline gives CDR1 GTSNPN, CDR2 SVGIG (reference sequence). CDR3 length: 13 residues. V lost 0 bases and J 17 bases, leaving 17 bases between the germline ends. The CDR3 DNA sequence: TGTGCCTGGAGTGTACATCTGACAGAGACGATCCACTTT. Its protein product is CAWSVHLTETIHF. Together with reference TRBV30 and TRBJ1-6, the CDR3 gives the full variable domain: SQTIHQWPATLVQPVGSPLSLECTVEGTSNPNLYWYRQAAGRGLQLLFYSVGIGQISSEVPQNLSASRPQDRQFILSSKKLLLSDSGFYLCAWSVHLTETIHFGNGTRLTVT.

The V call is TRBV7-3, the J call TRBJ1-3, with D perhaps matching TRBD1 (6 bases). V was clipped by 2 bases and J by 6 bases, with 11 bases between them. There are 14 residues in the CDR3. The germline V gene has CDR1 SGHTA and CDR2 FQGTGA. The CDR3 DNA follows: TGTGCCAGCAGCTTATCAGGGGTGGAAAACACCATATATTTT. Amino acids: CASSLSGVENTIYF. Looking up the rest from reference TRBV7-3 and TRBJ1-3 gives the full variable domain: GAGVSQTPSNKVTEKGKYVELRCDPISGHTALYWYRQSLGQGPEFLIYFQGTGAADDSGLPNDRFFAVRPEGSVSTLKIQRTERGDSAVYLCASSLSGVENTIYFGEGSWLTVV.

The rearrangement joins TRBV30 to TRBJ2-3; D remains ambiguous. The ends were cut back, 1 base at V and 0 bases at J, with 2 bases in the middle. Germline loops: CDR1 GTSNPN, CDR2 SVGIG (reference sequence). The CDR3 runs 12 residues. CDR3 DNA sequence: TGTGCCTGGAGTGCGAGCACAGATACGCAGTATTTT. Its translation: CAWSASTDTQYF.

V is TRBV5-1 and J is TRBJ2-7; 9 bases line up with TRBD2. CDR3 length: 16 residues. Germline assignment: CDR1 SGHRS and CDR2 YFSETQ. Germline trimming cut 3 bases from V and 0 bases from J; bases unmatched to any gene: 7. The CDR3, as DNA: TGCGCCAGCAGCTCCCTCCTAGCGGGGTCCTCCTACGAGCAGTACTTC. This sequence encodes CASSSLLAGSSYEQYF.

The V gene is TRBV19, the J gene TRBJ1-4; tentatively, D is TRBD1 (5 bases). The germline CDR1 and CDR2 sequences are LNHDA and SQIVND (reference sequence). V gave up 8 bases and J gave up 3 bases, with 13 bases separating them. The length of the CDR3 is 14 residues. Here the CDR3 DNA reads TGTGCCAGTTCCCGCGGGGGGGCTAATGAAAAACTGTTTTTT. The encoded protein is CASSRGGANEKLFF.

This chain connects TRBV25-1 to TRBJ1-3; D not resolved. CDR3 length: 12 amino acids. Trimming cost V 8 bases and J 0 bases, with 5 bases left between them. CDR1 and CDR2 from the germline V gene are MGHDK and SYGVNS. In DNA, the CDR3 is TGTGCCAGCTCAGGCTCTGGAAACACCATATATTTT. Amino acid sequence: CASSGSGNTIYF.

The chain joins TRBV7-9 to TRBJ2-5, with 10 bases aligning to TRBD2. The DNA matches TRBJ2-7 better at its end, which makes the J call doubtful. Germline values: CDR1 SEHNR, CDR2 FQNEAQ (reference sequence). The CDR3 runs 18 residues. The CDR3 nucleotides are TGTGCCAGCAGCCCCTGGACTAGCGGAAGACTCAGGACCTACGAGCAGTACTTC. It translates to CASSPWTSGRLRTYEQYF.

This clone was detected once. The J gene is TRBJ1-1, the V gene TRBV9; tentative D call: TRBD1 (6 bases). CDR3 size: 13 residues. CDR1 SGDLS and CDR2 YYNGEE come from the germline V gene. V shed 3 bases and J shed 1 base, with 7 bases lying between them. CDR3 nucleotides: TGTGCCAGCAGCGCACAGGGGAACACTGAAGCTTTCTTT. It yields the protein CASSAQGNTEAFF.

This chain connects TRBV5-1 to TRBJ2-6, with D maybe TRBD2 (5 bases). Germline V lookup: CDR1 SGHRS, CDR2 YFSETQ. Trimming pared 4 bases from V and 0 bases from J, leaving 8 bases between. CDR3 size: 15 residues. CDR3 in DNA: TGCGCCAGCAGCGTAGGACTCTCTGGGGCCAACGTCCTGACTTTC. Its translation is CASSVGLSGANVLTF.

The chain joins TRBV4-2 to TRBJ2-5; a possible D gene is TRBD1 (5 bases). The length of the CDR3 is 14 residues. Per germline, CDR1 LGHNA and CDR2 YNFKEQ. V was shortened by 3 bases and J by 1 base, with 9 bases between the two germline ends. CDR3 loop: CASSQQTVQETQYF. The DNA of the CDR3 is TGTGCCAGCAGCCAGCAGACAGTCCAAGAGACCCAGTACTTC.

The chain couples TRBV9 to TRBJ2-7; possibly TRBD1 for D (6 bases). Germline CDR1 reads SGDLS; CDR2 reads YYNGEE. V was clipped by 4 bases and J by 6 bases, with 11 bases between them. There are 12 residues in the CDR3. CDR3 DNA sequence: TGTGCCAGCAGCCCAGGGACATCCGAGCAGTACTTC. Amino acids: CASSPGTSEQYF.

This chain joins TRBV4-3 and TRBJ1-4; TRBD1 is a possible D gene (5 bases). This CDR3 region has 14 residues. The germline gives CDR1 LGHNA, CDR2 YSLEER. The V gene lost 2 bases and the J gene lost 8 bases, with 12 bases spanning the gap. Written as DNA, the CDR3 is TGCGCCAGCAGCCAAAGACAGAGAGAAGAAAAACTGTTTTTT. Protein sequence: CASSQRQREEKLFF.

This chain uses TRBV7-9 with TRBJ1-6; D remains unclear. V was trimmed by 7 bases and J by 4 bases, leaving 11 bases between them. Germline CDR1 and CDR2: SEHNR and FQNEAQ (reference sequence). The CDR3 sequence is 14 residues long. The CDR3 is CASTPGFYNSPLHF. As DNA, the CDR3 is TGTGCCAGCACTCCAGGCTTTTATAATTCACCCCTCCACTTT.

The CDR3 DNA reads as TGTGCCAGCAGTCCTAAAAACAGGGCAACTAATGAAAAACTGTTTTTT. This sequence encodes CASSPKNRATNEKLFF. The chain recombines TRBV27 with TRBJ1-4; tentatively, D is TRBD1 (6 bases). V lost 5 bases and J 0 bases, leaving 13 bases between the germline ends. Germline CDR1 reads MNHEY; CDR2 reads SMNVEV (reference sequence). The CDR3 runs to 16 residues.